Listed below are T cell receptor beta chains from one sample, sequenced in a study of shared clonotypes between healthy human individuals. Clones were read by immunoSEQ multiplex PCR, and TCRdb kept only the in-frame ones, dropping some. In the table there are 800,000 or so clones, about 96% of which are singletons. Sequencing was done on a sample of naive CD8+ T cells sorted from blood. These receptors originate from a man aged 25 to 40 in good health. Each CDR3 is given with its conserved first and last residue. The D gene is left open where the match is weak. Not all rows give a size; the values are once, few, many and, for expanded clones, a class.

j_call | v_call | clone_size | d_call | cdr3_nt | cdr3_aa
TRBJ2-2 | TRBV29-1 | - | - | TGCAGCGTTGAAGATGAGGCCAGGGGGGAGCTGTTTTTT | CSVEDEARGELFF
TRBJ2-3 | TRBV29-1 | - | - | TGCAGCGTTGAAAACTGGGAGGATACTTTAAGTACAGATACGCAGTATTTT | CSVENWEDTLSTDTQYF
TRBJ2-1 | TRBV6-5 | - | TRBD2 | TGTGCCAGCACAACCATCGCGGGAGGCGAGGATGAGCAGTTCTTC | CASTTIAGGEDEQFF
TRBJ1-1 | TRBV11-2 | - | - | TGTGCCAGCAGCGTAAGAGGGGGGTTGGCTGAAGCTTTCTTT | CASSVRGGLAEAFF
TRBJ1-5 | TRBV7-8 | - | TRBD1 | TGTGCCAGCAGCTCACCCCAAGGGGAAGGGGGCGAGTTTGGGCAGCCCCAGCATTTT | CASSSPQGEGGEFGQPQHF
TRBJ1-2 | TRBV28 | - | - | TGTGCCAGCAGTCGCATCTATGGCTACACCTTC | CASSRIYGYTF
TRBJ2-1 | TRBV7-2 | - | - | TGTGCCAGCAGCTTAGGGTCTGCTCGCTCCTACAATGAGCAGTTCTTC | CASSLGSARSYNEQFF
TRBJ2-7 | TRBV28 | - | - | TGTGCCAGCAGAGACCGGGACCCAAGGAGGGAGCAGTACTTC | CASRDRDPRREQYF
TRBJ2-7 | TRBV5-3 | - | - | TGTGCCAGAAGATCCGACAGCTACGAGCAGTACTTC | CARRSDSYEQYF
TRBJ2-1 | TRBV7-9 | - | - | TGTGCCAGCAGCTTGCCGGGACAAAGCTCCTACAATGAGCAGTTCTTC | CASSLPGQSSYNEQFF
TRBJ2-7 | TRBV11-2 | - | - | TGTGCCAGCAGCTTAGAGCGTGGCGAGCAGTACTTC | CASSLERGEQYF
TRBJ2-5 | TRBV5-4 | - | TRBD2 | TGTGCCAGCAGCTTGGAGGCGGGAGGGGAGAAAGAGACCCAGTACTTC | CASSLEAGGEKETQYF
TRBJ2-1 | TRBV19 | - | - | TGTGCCACCAATCCCCGGCTCGCGAGCAATGAGCAGTTCTTC | CATNPRLASNEQFF
TRBJ2-1 | TRBV7-9 | - | - | TGTGCCAGCAGCTACTTGCCTGAGCAGTTCTTC | CASSYLPEQFF
TRBJ2-7 | TRBV7-6 | once | - | TGTGCCAGCAGCCTCACGGGGGAATACGAGCAGTACTTC | CASSLTGEYEQYF
TRBJ1-2 | TRBV9 | - | TRBD1 | TGTGCCAGCAGCCAAGTTGCGACAGGGACTCTCTATGGCTACACCTTC | CASSQVATGTLYGYTF
TRBJ2-7 | TRBV27 | - | - | TGTGCCAGCACTCAAAGCCAGGCTAGCGTGGCCTACGAGCAGTACTTC | CASTQSQASVAYEQYF
TRBJ2-5 | TRBV11-2 | - | TRBD2 | TGTGCCAGCAGCTCGACTAGCGACCAAGAGACCCAGTACTTC | CASSSTSDQETQYF
TRBJ2-5 | TRBV19 | - | TRBD1 | TGTGCCAGTAGTATACCGGGACAGGGAGAGACCCAGTACTTC | CASSIPGQGETQYF
TRBJ2-1 | TRBV7-9 | - | - | TGTGCCAGCAGCTCATTAAGCGGGTTACACTACAATGAGCAGTTCTTC | CASSSLSGLHYNEQFF
TRBJ2-3 | TRBV9 | - | TRBD1 | TGTGCCAGCAGCGTCTATACAGGGGATGAAACAGATACGCAGTATTTT | CASSVYTGDETDTQYF
TRBJ2-2 | TRBV5-1 | - | - | TGCGCCAGCAGCCGATTTACACAGCCTACGAACACCGGGGAGCTGTTTTTT | CASSRFTQPTNTGELFF
TRBJ2-7 | TRBV14 | - | - | TGTGCCAGCAGCCAAGAGACAAGCCTCTACGAGCAGTACTTC | CASSQETSLYEQYF